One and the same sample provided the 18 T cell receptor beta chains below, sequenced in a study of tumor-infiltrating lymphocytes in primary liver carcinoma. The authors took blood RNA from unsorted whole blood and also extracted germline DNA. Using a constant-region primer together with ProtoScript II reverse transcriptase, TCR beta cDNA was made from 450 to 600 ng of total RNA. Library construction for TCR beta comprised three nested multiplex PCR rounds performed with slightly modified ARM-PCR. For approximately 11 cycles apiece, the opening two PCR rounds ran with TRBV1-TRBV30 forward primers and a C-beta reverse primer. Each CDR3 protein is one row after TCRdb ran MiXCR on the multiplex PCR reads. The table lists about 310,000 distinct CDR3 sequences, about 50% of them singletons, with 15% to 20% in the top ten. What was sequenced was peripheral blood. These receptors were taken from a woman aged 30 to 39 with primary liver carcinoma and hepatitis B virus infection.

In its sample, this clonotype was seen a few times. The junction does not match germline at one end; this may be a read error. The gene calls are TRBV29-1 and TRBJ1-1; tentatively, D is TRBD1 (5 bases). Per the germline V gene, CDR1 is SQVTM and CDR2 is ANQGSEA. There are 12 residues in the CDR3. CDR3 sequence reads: CSARTRGTEALF. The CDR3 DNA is TGCAGCGCCCGGACAAGGGGTACTGAAGCTCTCTTT.

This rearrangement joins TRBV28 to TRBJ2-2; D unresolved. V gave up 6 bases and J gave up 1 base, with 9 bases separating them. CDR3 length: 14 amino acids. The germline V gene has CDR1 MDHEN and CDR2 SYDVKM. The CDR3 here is CASSSPRNTGELFF. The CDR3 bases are TGTGCCAGCAGCTCCCCACGGAACACCGGGGAGCTGTTTTTT. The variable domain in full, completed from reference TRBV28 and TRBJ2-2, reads DVKVTQSSRYLVKRTGEKVFLECVQDMDHENMFWYRQDPGLGLRLIYFSYDVKMKEKGDIPEGYSVSREKKERFSLILESASTNQTSMYLCASSSPRNTGELFFGEGSRLTVL.

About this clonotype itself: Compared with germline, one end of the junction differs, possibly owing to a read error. The CDR3 bases are TGTCCCAGCAGCTTAGGCGGTAGGGCGGAGGATACGCAGTATTTT. It specifies CPSSLGGRAEDTQYF. This chain joins TRBV11-1 and TRBJ2-3; no definite D call. The CDR3 sequence is 15 residues long. The germline V gene encodes CDR1 SGHAT and CDR2 FQDESV (reference sequence). Full variable domain (remainder filled in from reference TRBV11-1 and TRBJ2-3): EAEVAQSPRYKITEKSQAVAFWCDPISGHATLYWYRQILGQGPELLVQFQDESVVDDSQLPKDRFSAERLKGVDSTLKIQPAELGDSAMYLCPSSLGGRAEDTQYFGPGTRLTVL.

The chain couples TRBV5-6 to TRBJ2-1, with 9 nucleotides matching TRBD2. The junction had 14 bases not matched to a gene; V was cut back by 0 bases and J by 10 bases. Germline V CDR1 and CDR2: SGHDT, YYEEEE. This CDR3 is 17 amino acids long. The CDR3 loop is CASSLASGLANHGEQFF. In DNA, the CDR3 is TGTGCCAGCAGCTTGGCATCAGGACTAGCGAATCATGGGGAGCAGTTCTTC.

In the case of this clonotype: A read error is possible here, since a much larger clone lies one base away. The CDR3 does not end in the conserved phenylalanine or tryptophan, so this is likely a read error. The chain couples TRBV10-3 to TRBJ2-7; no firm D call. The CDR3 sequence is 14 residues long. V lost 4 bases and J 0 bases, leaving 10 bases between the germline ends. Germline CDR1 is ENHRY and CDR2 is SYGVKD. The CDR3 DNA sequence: TGTGCCATCAGTGCGTGGTCAACCTCCTACGAGCAGTACCTC. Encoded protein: CAISAWSTSYEQYL.

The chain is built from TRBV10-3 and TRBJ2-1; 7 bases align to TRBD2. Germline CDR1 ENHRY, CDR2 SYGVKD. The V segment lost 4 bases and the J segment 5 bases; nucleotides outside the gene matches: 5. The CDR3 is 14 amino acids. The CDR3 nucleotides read TGTGCCATCAGTGGGGTCAGCGGGAACAATGAGCAGTTCTTC. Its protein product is CAISGVSGNNEQFF.

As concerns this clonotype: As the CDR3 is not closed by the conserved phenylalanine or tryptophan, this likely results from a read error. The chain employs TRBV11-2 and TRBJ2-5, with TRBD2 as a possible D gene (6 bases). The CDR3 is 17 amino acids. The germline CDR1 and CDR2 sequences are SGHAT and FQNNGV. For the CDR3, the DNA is TGCGCCAGCAGCTTAGGTGGCCGGTTCGGGAGTCAAGAGACGCAGTACTAC. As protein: CASSLGGRFGSQETQYY.

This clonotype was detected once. DNA of the CDR3: TGTGCCAGCGGCTCGGACATTTCCTCTAGTGGCTACACCTTC. It codes for CASGSDISSSGYTF. V gene TRBV5-4 combines with J gene TRBJ1-2, with D possibly TRBD1 on 5 matching bases. CDR3 size: 14 residues. Germline V gene lookup returns CDR1 SGHNT and CDR2 YYREEE (reference sequence). The V end lost 7 bases, the J end lost 7 bases, and 20 bases lay between the germline ends.

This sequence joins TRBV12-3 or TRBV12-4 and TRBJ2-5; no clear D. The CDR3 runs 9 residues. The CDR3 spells CGAYDEQYF. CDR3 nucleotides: TGTGGGGCCTACGATGAGCAGTACTTC.

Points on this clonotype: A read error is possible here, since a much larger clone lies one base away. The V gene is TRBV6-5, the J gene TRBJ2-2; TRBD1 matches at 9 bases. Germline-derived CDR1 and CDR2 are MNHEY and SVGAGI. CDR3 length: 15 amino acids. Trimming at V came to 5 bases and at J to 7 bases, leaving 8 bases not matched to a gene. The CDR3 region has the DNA TGTGCCAGCAGTATGCCGGGACAGGGATTCGGGGAGCTGTTTTTT. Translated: CASSMPGQGFGELFF.

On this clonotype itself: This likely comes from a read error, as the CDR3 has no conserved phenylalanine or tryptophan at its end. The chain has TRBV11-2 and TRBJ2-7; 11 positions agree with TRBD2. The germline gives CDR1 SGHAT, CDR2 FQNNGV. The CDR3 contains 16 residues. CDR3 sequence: CASSFPGLAGTYEQYL. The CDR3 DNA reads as TGTGCCAGCAGCTTCCCAGGACTAGCGGGTACCTACGAACAGTACTTA.

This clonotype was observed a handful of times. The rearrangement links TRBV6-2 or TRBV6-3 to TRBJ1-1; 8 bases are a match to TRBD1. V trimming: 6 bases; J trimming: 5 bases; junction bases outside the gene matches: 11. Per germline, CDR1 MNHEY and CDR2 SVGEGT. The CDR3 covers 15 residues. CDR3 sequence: CASRTEQGGRTEAFF. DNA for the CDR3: TGTGCCAGCAGAACTGAACAGGGGGGGAGGACTGAAGCTTTCTTT.

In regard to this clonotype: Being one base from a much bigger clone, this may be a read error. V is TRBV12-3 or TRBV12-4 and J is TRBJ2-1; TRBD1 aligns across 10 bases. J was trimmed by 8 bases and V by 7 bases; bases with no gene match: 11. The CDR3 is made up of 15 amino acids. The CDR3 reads CASISGTGVVDEQFF. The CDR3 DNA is TGTGCCAGCATCTCCGGGACAGGGGTTGTCGATGAGCAGTTCTTC.

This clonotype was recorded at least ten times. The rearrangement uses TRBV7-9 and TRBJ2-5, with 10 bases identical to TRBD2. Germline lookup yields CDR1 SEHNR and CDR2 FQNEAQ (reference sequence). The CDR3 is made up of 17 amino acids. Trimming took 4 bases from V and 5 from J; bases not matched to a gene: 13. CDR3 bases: TGTGCCAGCAGCTCATGGACTAGCGGTTCTAGAAGGGAGACCCAGTACTTC. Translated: CASSSWTSGSRRETQYF.

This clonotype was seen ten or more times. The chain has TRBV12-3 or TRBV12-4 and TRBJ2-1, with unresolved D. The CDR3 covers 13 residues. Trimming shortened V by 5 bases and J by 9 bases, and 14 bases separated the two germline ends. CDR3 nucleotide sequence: TGTGCCAGCAGTAGTTTTCAGTCCGGTGAGCAGTTCTTC. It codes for CASSSFQSGEQFF.

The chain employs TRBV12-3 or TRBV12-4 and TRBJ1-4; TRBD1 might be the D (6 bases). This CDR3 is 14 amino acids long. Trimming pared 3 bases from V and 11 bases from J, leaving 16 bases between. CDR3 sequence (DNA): TGTGCCAGCAGTTTGGCTAGACCAAGGGGGAAACTGTTTTTT. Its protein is CASSLARPRGKLFF.

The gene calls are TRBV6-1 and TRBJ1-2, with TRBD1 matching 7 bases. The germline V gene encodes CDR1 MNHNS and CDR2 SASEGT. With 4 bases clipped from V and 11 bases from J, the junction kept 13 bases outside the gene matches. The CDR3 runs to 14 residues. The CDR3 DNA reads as TGTGCCAGCAGTGTGGACAGGAGCAGGAGTGGGTACACCTTC. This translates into CASSVDRSRSGYTF.

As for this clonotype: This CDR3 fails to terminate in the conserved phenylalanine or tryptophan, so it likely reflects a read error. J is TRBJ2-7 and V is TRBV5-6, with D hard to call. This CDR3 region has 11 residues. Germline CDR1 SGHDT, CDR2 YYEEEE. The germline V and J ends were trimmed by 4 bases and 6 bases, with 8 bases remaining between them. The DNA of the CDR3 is TGTGCCAGCAGCACCGGTCCCGAGCAGTACTTG. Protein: CASSTGPEQYL.